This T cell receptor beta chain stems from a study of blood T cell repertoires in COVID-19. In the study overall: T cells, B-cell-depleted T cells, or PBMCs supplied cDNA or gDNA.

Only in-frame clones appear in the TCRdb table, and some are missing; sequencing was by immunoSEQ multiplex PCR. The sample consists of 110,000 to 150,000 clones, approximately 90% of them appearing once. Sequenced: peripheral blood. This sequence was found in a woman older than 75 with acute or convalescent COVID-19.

DNA for the CDR3: TGCGCCAGCAGCTTGGGAGGGACAGGGGACCTCCCTGAAGCTTTCTTT. Encoded protein: CASSLGGTGDLPEAFF. This chain uses TRBV5-1 with TRBJ1-1; 10 nucleotides line up with TRBD1. V was pared by 0 bases and J by 6 bases, with 8 bases of the junction left unmatched. Germline CDR1 reads SGHRS; CDR2 reads YFSETQ. The CDR3 extends over 16 amino acids.